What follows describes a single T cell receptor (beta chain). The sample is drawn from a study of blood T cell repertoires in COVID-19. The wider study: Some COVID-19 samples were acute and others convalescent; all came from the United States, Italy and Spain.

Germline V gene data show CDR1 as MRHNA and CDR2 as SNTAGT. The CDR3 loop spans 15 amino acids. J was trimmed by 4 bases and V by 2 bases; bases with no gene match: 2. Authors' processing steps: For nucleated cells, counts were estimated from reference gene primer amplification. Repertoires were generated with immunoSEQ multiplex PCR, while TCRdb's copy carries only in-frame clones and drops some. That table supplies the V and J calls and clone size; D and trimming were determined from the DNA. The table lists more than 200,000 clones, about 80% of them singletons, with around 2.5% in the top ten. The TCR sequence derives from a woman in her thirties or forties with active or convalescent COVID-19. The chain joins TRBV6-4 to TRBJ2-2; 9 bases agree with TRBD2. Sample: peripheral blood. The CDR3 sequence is CASSDLAGPTGELFF. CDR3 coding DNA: TGTGCCAGCAGTGACCTAGCGGGGCCCACCGGGGAGCTGTTTTTT.